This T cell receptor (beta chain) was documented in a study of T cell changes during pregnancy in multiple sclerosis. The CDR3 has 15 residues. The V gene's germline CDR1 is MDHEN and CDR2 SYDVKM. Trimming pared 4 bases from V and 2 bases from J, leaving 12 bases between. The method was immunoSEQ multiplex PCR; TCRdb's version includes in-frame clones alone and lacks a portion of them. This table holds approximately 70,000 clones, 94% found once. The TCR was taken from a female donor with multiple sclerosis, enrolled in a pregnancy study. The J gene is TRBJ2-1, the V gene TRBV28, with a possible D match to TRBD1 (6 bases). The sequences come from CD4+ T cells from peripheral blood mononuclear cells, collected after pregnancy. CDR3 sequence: CASSSGEFTYNEQFF. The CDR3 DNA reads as TGTGCCAGCAGTTCAGGGGAATTTACCTACAATGAGCAGTTCTTC. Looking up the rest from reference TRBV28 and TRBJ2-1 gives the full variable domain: DVKVTQSSRYLVKRTGEKVFLECVQDMDHENMFWYRQDPGLGLRLIYFSYDVKMKEKGDIPEGYSVSREKKERFSLILESASTNQTSMYLCASSSGEFTYNEQFFGPGTRLTVL.